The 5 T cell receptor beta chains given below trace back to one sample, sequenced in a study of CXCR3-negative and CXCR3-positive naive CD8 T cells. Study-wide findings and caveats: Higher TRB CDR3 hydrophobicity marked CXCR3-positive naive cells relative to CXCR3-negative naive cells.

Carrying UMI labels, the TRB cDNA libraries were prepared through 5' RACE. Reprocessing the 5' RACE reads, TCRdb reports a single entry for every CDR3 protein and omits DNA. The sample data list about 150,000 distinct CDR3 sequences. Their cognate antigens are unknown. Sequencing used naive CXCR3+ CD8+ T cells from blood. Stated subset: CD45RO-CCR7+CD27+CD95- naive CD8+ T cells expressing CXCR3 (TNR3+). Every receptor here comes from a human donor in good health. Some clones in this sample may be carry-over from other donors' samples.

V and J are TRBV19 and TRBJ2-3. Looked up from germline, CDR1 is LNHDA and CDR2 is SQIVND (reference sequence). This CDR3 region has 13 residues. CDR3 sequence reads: CASSTKSTDTQYF.

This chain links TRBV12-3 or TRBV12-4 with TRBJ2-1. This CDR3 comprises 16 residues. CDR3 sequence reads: CASSFLVGSSYNEQFF.

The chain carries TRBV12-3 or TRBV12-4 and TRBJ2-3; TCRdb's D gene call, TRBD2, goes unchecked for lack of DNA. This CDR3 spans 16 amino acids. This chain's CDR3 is CASRPRTSGYTDTQYF.

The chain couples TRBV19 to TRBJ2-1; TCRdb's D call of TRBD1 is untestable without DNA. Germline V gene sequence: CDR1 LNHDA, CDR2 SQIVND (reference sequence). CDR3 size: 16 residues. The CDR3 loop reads CASSTFGPPSDNEQFF.

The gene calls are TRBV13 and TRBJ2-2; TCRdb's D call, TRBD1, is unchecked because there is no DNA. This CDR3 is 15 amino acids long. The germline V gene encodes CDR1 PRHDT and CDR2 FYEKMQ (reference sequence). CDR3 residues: CASSSAGWNTGELFF.